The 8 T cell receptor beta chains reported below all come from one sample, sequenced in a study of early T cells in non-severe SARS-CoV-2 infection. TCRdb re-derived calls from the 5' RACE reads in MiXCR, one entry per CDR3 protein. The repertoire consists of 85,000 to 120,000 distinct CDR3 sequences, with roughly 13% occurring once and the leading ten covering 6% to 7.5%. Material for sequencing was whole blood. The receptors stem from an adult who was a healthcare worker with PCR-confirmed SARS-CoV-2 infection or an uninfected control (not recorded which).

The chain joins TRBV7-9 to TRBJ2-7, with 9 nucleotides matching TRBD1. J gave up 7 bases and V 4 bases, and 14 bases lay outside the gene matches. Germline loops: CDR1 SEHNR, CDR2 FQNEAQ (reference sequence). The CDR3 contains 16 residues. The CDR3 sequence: CASSSGRGTGMREQYF. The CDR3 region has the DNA TGTGCCAGCAGCTCCGGGAGAGGGACAGGGATGAGGGAGCAGTACTTC.

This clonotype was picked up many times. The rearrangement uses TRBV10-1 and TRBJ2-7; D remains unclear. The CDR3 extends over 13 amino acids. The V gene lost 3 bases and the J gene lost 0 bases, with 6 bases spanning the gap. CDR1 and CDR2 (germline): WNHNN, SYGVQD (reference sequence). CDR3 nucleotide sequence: TGCGCCAGCAGTGAACAACTCTCCTACGAGCAGTACTTC. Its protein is CASSEQLSYEQYF.

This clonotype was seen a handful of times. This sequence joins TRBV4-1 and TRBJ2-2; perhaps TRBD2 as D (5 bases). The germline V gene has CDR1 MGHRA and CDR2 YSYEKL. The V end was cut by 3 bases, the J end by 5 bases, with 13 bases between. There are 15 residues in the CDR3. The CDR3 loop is CASSQPWIATGELFF. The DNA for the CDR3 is TGCGCCAGCAGCCAGCCTTGGATAGCGACCGGGGAGCTGTTTTTT.

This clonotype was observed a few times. The CDR3 here is CASSAVWGSGKRAETQYF. In DNA form, the CDR3 reads TGTGCCAGCAGTGCTGTTTGGGGTAGCGGGAAACGGGCAGAGACCCAGTACTTC. The V and J genes are TRBV28 and TRBJ2-5; TRBD2 agrees at 8 bases. CDR1 MDHEN and CDR2 SYDVKM come from the germline V gene. Losses at the gene ends were 5 bases for V and 4 bases for J; bases not matched to a gene: 18. The CDR3 is made up of 18 amino acids.

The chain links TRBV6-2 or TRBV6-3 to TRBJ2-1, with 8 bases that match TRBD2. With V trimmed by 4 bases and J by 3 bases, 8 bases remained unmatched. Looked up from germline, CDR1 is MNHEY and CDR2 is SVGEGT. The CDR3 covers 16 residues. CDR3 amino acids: CASSFREGRGYNEQFF. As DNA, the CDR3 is TGTGCCAGCAGTTTCCGGGAGGGCCGGGGCTACAATGAGCAGTTCTTC.

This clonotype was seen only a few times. The DNA of the CDR3 is TGTGCCAGCAGACTGACTAGCGGGACAGATACGCAGTATTTT. Translated: CASRLTSGTDTQYF. The chain couples TRBV28 to TRBJ2-3; 10 bases are a match to TRBD2. Germline lookup yields CDR1 MDHEN and CDR2 SYDVKM. The V gene end was trimmed by 6 bases and the J gene end by 3 bases; junction bases not matched to a gene: 3. The CDR3 spans 14 residues.

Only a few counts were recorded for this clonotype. CDR3 residues: CASSPEGGGSPLHF. In DNA, the CDR3 is TGTGCCAGCAGCCCAGAGGGGGGCGGATCACCCCTCCACTTT. The chain employs TRBV9 and TRBJ1-6; a possible D gene is TRBD1 (6 bases). The length of the CDR3 is 14 residues. Trimming stripped 4 bases from V and 10 bases from J, with 15 bases between. Per germline, CDR1 SGDLS and CDR2 YYNGEE.

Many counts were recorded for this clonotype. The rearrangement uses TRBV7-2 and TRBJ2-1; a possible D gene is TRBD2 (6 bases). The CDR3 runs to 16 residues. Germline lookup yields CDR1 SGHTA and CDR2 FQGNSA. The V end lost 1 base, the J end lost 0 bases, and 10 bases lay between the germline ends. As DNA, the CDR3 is TGTGCCAGCAGCTTAGATTGGGACTCCTCCTACAATGAGCAGTTCTTC. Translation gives CASSLDWDSSYNEQFF.